One and the same sample provided the 27 T cell receptor beta chains below, sequenced in a study of blood T cell repertoires in COVID-19. The protocol was immunoSEQ multiplex PCR, while the TCRdb copy is restricted to in-frame clones and leaves out a portion. The sample has roughly 250,000 clones, approximately 85% seen once. The material sequenced was PBMCs or T cells enriched from blood (not recorded which). The receptors here all came from a woman aged 45-60 years who had recovered from COVID-19.

The chain links TRBV5-6 to TRBJ2-5; TRBD1 might be the D (7 bases). The V end was cut by 4 bases, the J end by 5 bases, with 12 bases between. Germline V gene lookup returns CDR1 SGHDT and CDR2 YYEEEE. The CDR3 extends over 13 amino acids. The CDR3 reads CASSLRGEETQYF. The CDR3 DNA reads TGTGCCAGCAGCCTCAGGGGGGAGGAGACCCAGTACTTC.

The chain joins TRBV3-1 (or the pseudogene TRBV3-2) to TRBJ2-2, with 11 bases lining up with TRBD2. Germline CDR1 is LGHDT and CDR2 is YNNKEL (reference sequence). This CDR3 region has 18 residues. After removal of 0 bases from V and 7 bases from J, the junction contained 10 bases not matched to a gene. CDR3 coding DNA: TGTGCCAGCAGCCAAGAACGAACTACTAGCGGGAGCGGCGGGGAGCTGTTTTTT. It is translated as CASSQERTTSGSGGELFF.

The rearrangement joins TRBV9 to TRBJ2-1; D possibly corresponds to TRBD2 (6 bases). Germline lookup yields CDR1 SGDLS and CDR2 YYNGEE. V was pared by 3 bases and J by 7 bases, with 17 bases between. The CDR3 runs to 15 residues. Here the CDR3 DNA reads TGTGCCAGCAGCGCTTTTCGCGGGGACGGTAATGAGCAGTTCTTC. This codes for CASSAFRGDGNEQFF.

J is TRBJ2-7 and V is TRBV27, with a tentative D call TRBD1 (6 bases). Trimming removed 6 bases at V and 2 bases at J, with 11 bases between. The germline V gene has CDR1 MNHEY and CDR2 SMNVEV (reference sequence). CDR3 size: 13 residues. CDR3 DNA sequence: TGTGCCAGCAGCTTTACAGGGCCCTACGAGCAGTACTTC. Translated: CASSFTGPYEQYF.

The chain carries TRBV28 and TRBJ1-1; 9 nucleotides agree with TRBD1. V lost 8 bases, J lost 6 bases, and 16 bases stayed unmatched. The germline V gene encodes CDR1 MDHEN and CDR2 SYDVKM. This CDR3 contains 16 residues. CDR3 region: CASPANRGPSSPEAFF. CDR3 nucleotides: TGTGCCAGCCCCGCTAACAGGGGGCCCTCGAGTCCTGAAGCTTTCTTT.

The rearrangement uses TRBV18 and TRBJ1-2, with 7 positions matching TRBD1. After removal of 6 bases from V and 6 bases from J, the junction contained 4 bases not matched to a gene. Germline V gene data show CDR1 as KGHSH and CDR2 as LQKENI. This CDR3 has 12 amino acids. CDR3 nucleotide sequence: TGTGCCAGCTCGACACAGGGGAATGGCTACACCTTC. This codes for CASSTQGNGYTF.

The gene calls are TRBV21-1 and TRBJ2-7; the table names TRBD2, a call not compared with the DNA. TRBV21-1 is assigned pseudogene status. This CDR3 region has 14 residues. CDR3 in amino acids: CASSKVHGYYEQYF. The DNA for the CDR3 is TGTGCCAGCAGCAAAGTCCACGGGTACTACGAGCAGTACTTC.

J is TRBJ2-7 and V is TRBV7-9; no firm D call. The CDR3 totals 11 residues. Germline V CDR1 and CDR2: SEHNR, FQNEAQ (reference sequence). With 1 base removed from V and 7 bases from J, the gap between germline ends came to 5 bases. The CDR3 DNA reads TGTGCCAGCAGCTTAGTGGCAGAGCAGTACTTC. Translated, it gives CASSLVAEQYF.

The chain employs TRBV2 and TRBJ1-1, with 7 bases aligning to TRBD1. This CDR3 spans 14 amino acids. With 4 bases clipped from V and 3 bases from J, the junction kept 5 bases outside the gene matches. Germline assignment: CDR1 SNHLY and CDR2 FYNNEI. The CDR3 loop is CASSVQGTHTEAFF. The DNA of the CDR3 is TGTGCCAGCAGTGTACAGGGGACGCACACTGAAGCTTTCTTT. The whole variable domain, filled in from reference TRBV2 and TRBJ1-1, reads EPEVTQTPSHQVTQMGQEVILRCVPISNHLYFYWYRQILGQKVEFLVSFYNNEISEKSEIFDDQFSVERPDGSNFTLKIRSTKLEDSAMYFCASSVQGTHTEAFFGQGTRLTVV.

The CDR3 region has the DNA TGCGCCAGCAGCTCCATGACAGGGAGGGAGCAGTACTTC. Its translation: CASSSMTGREQYF. This chain connects TRBV5-1 to TRBJ2-7, with D perhaps matching TRBD1 (7 bases). The length of the CDR3 is 13 residues. V shed 3 bases and J shed 7 bases, with 14 bases lying between them. Germline-derived CDR1 and CDR2 are SGHRS and YFSETQ.

This clone was seen once. Other DNA sequences in the sample encode the same CDR3. The V call is TRBV28, the J call TRBJ1-2; 7 bases align to TRBD1. This CDR3 region has 13 residues. J lost 2 bases, V lost 3 bases, and 0 bases had no gene match. CDR1 and CDR2 (germline): MDHEN, SYDVKM. The CDR3 region is CASSLGQNYGYTF. CDR3 DNA: TGTGCCAGCAGTTTGGGACAGAACTATGGCTACACCTTC.

This chain connects TRBV7-9 to TRBJ2-1, with 9 nucleotides matching TRBD2. The V and J ends lost 0 bases and 3 bases, in that order; junction bases with no gene match: 6. There are 17 residues in the CDR3. Germline-derived CDR1 and CDR2 are SEHNR and FQNEAQ (reference sequence). CDR3 region: CASSLALAGAVYNEQFF. The CDR3 DNA reads TGTGCCAGCAGCTTAGCTTTAGCGGGAGCAGTCTACAATGAGCAGTTCTTC.

In its sample, this clone was seen a few times. This chain joins TRBV19 and TRBJ1-5; perhaps TRBD1 as D (6 bases). Trimming shortened V by 5 bases and J by 6 bases, and 11 bases separated the two germline ends. This CDR3 has 13 amino acids. CDR1 is LNHDA, CDR2 SQIVND, per germline (reference sequence). This CDR3 reads CASSQGIGQPQHF. The CDR3 bases are TGTGCCAGTAGTCAGGGGATCGGTCAGCCCCAGCATTTT.

This chain links TRBV20-1 with TRBJ1-5, with D perhaps TRBD1 (5 bases). V was shortened by 3 bases and J by 7 bases, with 13 bases between the two germline ends. This CDR3 has 13 residues. The germline V gene has CDR1 DFQATT and CDR2 SNEGSKA (reference sequence). CDR3 nucleotide sequence: TGCAGTGCTAGTACCCGCAGGGCGCAGCCCCAGCATTTT. This gives the protein CSASTRRAQPQHF.

The DNA of the CDR3 is TGTGCCAGCAGCTATTTCCAGGGGGACGAGCAGTACTTC. It codes for CASSYFQGDEQYF. The gene calls are TRBV12-3 or TRBV12-4 and TRBJ2-7; 7 nucleotides match TRBD1. The CDR3 runs to 13 residues. Germline trimming cut 6 bases from V and 5 bases from J; bases unmatched to any gene: 7.

The V and J genes are TRBV25-1 and TRBJ2-5, with 9 bases matching TRBD2. Trimming at V came to 8 bases and at J to 2 bases, leaving 9 bases not matched to a gene. This CDR3 comprises 15 residues. The germline CDR1 and CDR2 sequences are MGHDK and SYGVNS. The chain's CDR3 is CASSKTSGLQETQYF. In nucleotides, the CDR3 is TGTGCCAGCTCGAAGACTAGCGGCCTACAAGAGACCCAGTACTTC.

CDR3 in DNA: TGTGCCAGCAGTCGTACCGCAGACGGGGATTTGAGCTACACCTTC. Translation gives CASSRTADGDLSYTF. The chain recombines TRBV27 with TRBJ1-2; no reliable D call. The germline CDR1 and CDR2 sequences are MNHEY and SMNVEV (reference sequence). The CDR3 has 15 amino acids. V lost 5 bases to trimming and J lost 9 bases, with 22 bases between them.

This chain connects TRBV12-5 to TRBJ1-5; D not certain. Germline loops: CDR1 LGHNT, CDR2 FRNRAP. V was cut by 1 base and J by 7 bases, with 8 bases left in between. The CDR3 is made up of 13 amino acids. The CDR3 nucleotides read TGTGCTAGTGGTTTGGAGGTCGGGCAGCCCCAGCATTTT. Protein: CASGLEVGQPQHF.

The chain carries TRBV5-1 and TRBJ1-2, with TRBD1 matching over 8 bases. V gave up 4 bases and J gave up 6 bases; unmatched junction bases: 5. The CDR3 totals 13 residues. The germline V gene encodes CDR1 SGHRS and CDR2 YFSETQ. The CDR3 loop reads CASSTGQGHGYTF. The DNA of the CDR3 is TGCGCCAGCAGCACAGGACAGGGCCATGGCTACACCTTC.

The chain is built from TRBV25-1 and TRBJ1-4; D perhaps matches TRBD1 (6 bases). The germline V gene has CDR1 MGHDK and CDR2 SYGVNS. The CDR3 loop spans 15 amino acids. The ends were cut back, 2 bases at V and 9 bases at J, with 16 bases in the middle. The CDR3 bases are TGTGCCAGCAGTGAAGGGGTACAGGGTGGTCAAAAACTGTTTTTT. It codes for CASSEGVQGGQKLFF. Complete variable domain (other parts from reference TRBV25-1 and TRBJ1-4): EADIYQTPRYLVIGTGKKITLECSQTMGHDKMYWYQQDPGMELHLIHYSYGVNSTEKGDLSSESTVSRIRTEHFPLTLESARPSHTSQYLCASSEGVQGGQKLFFGSGTQLSVL.

The V call is TRBV10-3, the J call TRBJ2-1; 7 bases fit TRBD2. Germline V gene sequence: CDR1 ENHRY, CDR2 SYGVKD. V shed 6 bases and J 0 bases; nucleotides not matched to a gene: 8. This CDR3 is built from 16 residues. The CDR3 sequence: CAIRETGTNSYNEQFF. For the CDR3, the DNA is TGTGCCATCAGGGAAACCGGGACTAACTCCTACAATGAGCAGTTCTTC.

This clone was picked up a small number of times. The chain is built from TRBV27 and TRBJ1-2; 8 bases fit TRBD1. The germline V gene encodes CDR1 MNHEY and CDR2 SMNVEV (reference sequence). Trimming removed 5 bases from V and 7 bases from J; junction bases left unmatched: 9. This CDR3 region has 14 residues. CDR3 nucleotides: TGTGCCAGCAGTCTTGGACAGGGTACGTTTGGCTACACCTTC. It translates to CASSLGQGTFGYTF.

The chain joins TRBV28 to TRBJ1-3; TRBD1 might be the D (5 bases). The CDR3 is 14 amino acids. Germline V lookup: CDR1 MDHEN, CDR2 SYDVKM. The ends were cut back, 7 bases at V and 0 bases at J, with 10 bases in the middle. The CDR3 sequence is CASTGGGSGNTIYF. Written as DNA, the CDR3 is TGTGCCAGCACCGGGGGGGGCTCTGGAAACACCATATATTTT. The whole variable domain, filled in from reference TRBV28 and TRBJ1-3, reads DVKVTQSSRYLVKRTGEKVFLECVQDMDHENMFWYRQDPGLGLRLIYFSYDVKMKEKGDIPEGYSVSREKKERFSLILESASTNQTSMYLCASTGGGSGNTIYFGEGSWLTVV.

The chain uses TRBV28 and TRBJ2-1, with 11 positions matching TRBD1. This CDR3 region has 14 residues. V lost 5 bases to trimming and J lost 15 bases; unmatched junction nucleotides: 12. Per germline, CDR1 MDHEN and CDR2 SYDVKM. This CDR3 reads CASSTTVRTGGLFF. CDR3 DNA sequence: TGTGCCAGCAGTACCACCGTCCGGACAGGGGGCTTGTTCTTC.

This clone was counted only a few times. The chain links TRBV2 to TRBJ1-2, with TRBD1 matching over 7 bases. This CDR3 is 13 amino acids long. CDR1 is SNHLY and CDR2 is FYNNEI in the germline V gene. J gave up 3 bases and V 5 bases, and 3 bases lay outside the gene matches. The CDR3 protein is CASSLTGDYGYTF. The CDR3 bases are TGTGCCAGCAGTTTAACAGGGGACTATGGCTACACCTTC.

The J gene is TRBJ2-3, the V gene TRBV19; D is possibly TRBD2 (6 bases). The CDR3 is 15 amino acids. In germline, CDR1 is LNHDA, CDR2 SQIVND (reference sequence). V was clipped by 4 bases and J by 5 bases, with 16 bases between them. CDR3 region: CASSRSSVLRDTQYF. CDR3 in DNA: TGTGCCAGTAGTAGGTCTAGCGTACTTCGAGATACGCAGTATTTT.

The V gene is TRBV7-2, the J gene TRBJ2-1, with 7 positions matching TRBD2. The junction had 10 bases not matched to a gene; V was cut back by 1 base and J by 7 bases. CDR1 is SGHTA, CDR2 FQGNSA, per germline. The CDR3 is 16 residues long. The CDR3 nucleotides read TGTGCCAGCAGCTTAGTGGCCGGGAGGCAGGGTAATGAGCAGTTCTTC. Protein sequence: CASSLVAGRQGNEQFF.